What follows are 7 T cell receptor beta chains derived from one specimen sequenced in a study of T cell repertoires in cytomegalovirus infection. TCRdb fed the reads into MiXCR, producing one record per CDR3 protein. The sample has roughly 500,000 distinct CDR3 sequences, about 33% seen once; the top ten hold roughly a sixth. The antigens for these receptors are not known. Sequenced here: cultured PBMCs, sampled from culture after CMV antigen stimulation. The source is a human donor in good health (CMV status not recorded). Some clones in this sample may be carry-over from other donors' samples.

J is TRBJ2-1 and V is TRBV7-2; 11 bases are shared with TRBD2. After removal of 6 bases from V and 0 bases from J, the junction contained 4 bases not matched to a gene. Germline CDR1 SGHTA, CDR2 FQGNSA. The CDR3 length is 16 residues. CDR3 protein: CASRRLAGSSYNEQFF. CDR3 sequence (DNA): TGTGCCAGCAGGAGACTAGCGGGAAGCTCCTACAATGAGCAGTTCTTC.

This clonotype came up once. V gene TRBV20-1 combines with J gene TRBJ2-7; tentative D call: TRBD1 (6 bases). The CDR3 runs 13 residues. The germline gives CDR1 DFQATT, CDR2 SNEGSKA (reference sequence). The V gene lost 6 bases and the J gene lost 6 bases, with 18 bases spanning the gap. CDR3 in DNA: TGCAGTGCGGGGGCCCCCCAAAGGGGCGAGCAGTACTTC. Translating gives CSAGAPQRGEQYF.

In nucleotides, the CDR3 is TGTGCCAGCAGCCCCTGGCGGGGTGAGCAGTTCTTC. Amino acids: CASSPWRGEQFF. This sequence joins TRBV11-1 and TRBJ2-1; D may be TRBD2 (6 bases). Germline CDR1 reads SGHAT; CDR2 reads FQDESV (reference sequence). V dropped 5 bases and J dropped 9 bases, with 11 bases sitting between them. This CDR3 contains 12 residues.

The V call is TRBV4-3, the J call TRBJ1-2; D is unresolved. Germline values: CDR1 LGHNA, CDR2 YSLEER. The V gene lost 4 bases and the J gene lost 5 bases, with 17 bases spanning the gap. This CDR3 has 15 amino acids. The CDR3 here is CASSREVTEQYGYTF. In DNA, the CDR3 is TGCGCCAGCAGCCGAGAAGTCACGGAACAATATGGCTACACCTTC.

CDR3 region: CASSLRGGTTGNTIYF. The CDR3 DNA sequence: TGTGCCAGCAGTCTCCGGGGGGGAACTACTGGAAACACCATATATTTT. The gene calls are TRBV12-3 or TRBV12-4 and TRBJ1-3, with D possibly matching TRBD1 (5 bases). Trimming stripped 5 bases from V and 2 bases from J, with 16 bases between. There are 16 residues in the CDR3.

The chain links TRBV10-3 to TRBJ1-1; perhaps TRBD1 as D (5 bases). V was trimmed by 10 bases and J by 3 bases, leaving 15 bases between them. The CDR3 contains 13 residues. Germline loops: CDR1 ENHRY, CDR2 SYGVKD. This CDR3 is CASNPGWDTEAFF. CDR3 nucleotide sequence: TGTGCCAGCAACCCAGGGTGGGACACTGAAGCTTTCTTT.

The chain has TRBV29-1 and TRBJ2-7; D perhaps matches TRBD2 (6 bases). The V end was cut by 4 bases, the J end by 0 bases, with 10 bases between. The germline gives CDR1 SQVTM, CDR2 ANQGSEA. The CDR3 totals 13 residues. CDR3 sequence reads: CSVVTSLSYEQYF. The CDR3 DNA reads TGCAGCGTTGTGACTAGTCTCTCCTACGAGCAGTACTTC.